This T cell receptor beta chain was sequenced in a study of cytomegalovirus exposure and HLA in healthy donors. CDR3 size: 15 residues. The V and J ends lost 4 bases and 3 bases, in that order; junction bases with no gene match: 5. CDR1 SGHNT and CDR2 YYREEE come from the germline V gene (reference sequence). Libraries were prepared by immunoSEQ multiplex PCR; TCRdb keeps only in-frame clonotypes and omits some of them. The sample holds 150,000 to 200,000 clones, approximately 81% seen once. This sequence was found in a man between 18 and 35 years old in good health and CMV-seropositive. The sample was PBMCs. This chain connects TRBV5-4 to TRBJ2-1; 9 nucleotides align to TRBD1. The CDR3 loop reads CASSAAGQGYNEQFF. The CDR3, as DNA: TGTGCCAGCAGCGCGGCGGGACAGGGCTACAATGAGCAGTTCTTC.